The rows below give T cell receptor beta chains drawn from one sample of a study of T cell responses to AZD1222 COVID-19 vaccine. The data were produced by immunoSEQ multiplex PCR, yet TCRdb's version contains in-frame clones alone and is incomplete. This table holds about 120,000 clones, 85% to 95% found once. Specimen: peripheral blood, collected on day 0 of AZD1222 vaccination. All receptors come from an adult in good health. CDR3s include the opening cysteine and the closing phenylalanine or tryptophan. Each record gives: J gene, V gene, D gene, CDR3 length, clone size, CDR3 DNA, CDR3 protein. A D gene is named only where the DNA matches it firmly. Rows give clone size only sometimes, using once, few, many, or a class for an expanded clone.

J: TRBJ1-1; V: TRBV29-1; D: -; length: 13; size: -; DNA: TGCAGCCACCTCACAGGGACTAACACTGAAGCTTTCTTT; CDR3: CSHLTGTNTEAFF
J: TRBJ2-3; V: TRBV24-1; D: -; length: 15; size: -; DNA: TGTGCCACCAGTCACCCGGGGATTAGCACAGATACGCAGTATTTT; CDR3: CATSHPGISTDTQYF
J: TRBJ2-7; V: TRBV6-1; D: TRBD2; length: 13; size: -; DNA: TGTGCCAGCAGTGACGGGGGGAACTACGAGCAGTACTTC; CDR3: CASSDGGNYEQYF
J: TRBJ1-1; V: TRBV29-1; D: -; length: 13; size: -; DNA: TGCAGCGTTGAAGTAATCATGAACACTGAAGCTTTCTTT; CDR3: CSVEVIMNTEAFF
J: TRBJ2-5; V: TRBV28; D: -; length: 15; size: -; DNA: TGTGCCAGCAGTTCCCCCTCGGGCCGCCAAGAGACCCAGTACTTC; CDR3: CASSSPSGRQETQYF
J: TRBJ1-1; V: TRBV19; D: -; length: 14; size: -; DNA: TGTGCCAGTAGTATAAACCCGTTGGCCACTGAAGCTTTCTTT; CDR3: CASSINPLATEAFF
J: TRBJ1-2; V: TRBV7-2; D: -; length: 14; size: -; DNA: TGTGCCAGCAGCCTGGGGATAGCTAACTATGGCTACACCTTC; CDR3: CASSLGIANYGYTF
J: TRBJ2-1; V: TRBV7-9; D: TRBD2; length: 16; size: once; DNA: TGTGCCAGCAGCTTCGGGAGCGGGGACTCCCTACATGAGCAGTTCTTC; CDR3: CASSFGSGDSLHEQFF
J: TRBJ2-2; V: TRBV9; D: TRBD2; length: 15; size: -; DNA: TGTGCCAGCAGCGCGGGGACTAGCGGGACCGGGGAGCTGTTTTTT; CDR3: CASSAGTSGTGELFF
J: TRBJ2-7; V: TRBV28; D: -; length: 14; size: -; DNA: TGTGCCAGCAGTTACGGGGGATGGGATTACGAGCAGTACTTC; CDR3: CASSYGGWDYEQYF
J: TRBJ2-1; V: TRBV30; D: TRBD2; length: 15; size: -; DNA: TGTGCCTGGAGTGTCGGACTAGCGGGCCCCAATGAGCAGTTCTTC; CDR3: CAWSVGLAGPNEQFF
J: TRBJ2-2; V: TRBV30; D: -; length: 15; size: -; DNA: TGTGCCTGGAGTGTACGGCCTAGCGACACCGGGGAGCTGTTTTTT; CDR3: CAWSVRPSDTGELFF
J: TRBJ1-5; V: TRBV7-9; D: -; length: 15; size: few; DNA: TGTGCCAGCAGCTTAGGGTCAGGGATGAATCAGCCCCAGCATTTT; CDR3: CASSLGSGMNQPQHF
J: TRBJ1-5; V: TRBV28; D: -; length: 15; size: -; DNA: TGTGCCAGCAGAAACAGGGAGGGCAGCAATCAGCCCCAGCATTTT; CDR3: CASRNREGSNQPQHF
J: TRBJ1-2; V: TRBV4-1; D: -; length: 15; size: -; DNA: TGCGCCAGCAGCCAAGGGGTTTACAGTAACTATGGCTACACCTTC; CDR3: CASSQGVYSNYGYTF
J: TRBJ2-7; V: TRBV24-1; D: -; length: 15; size: -; DNA: TGTGCCACCAGTGCAGGGACAACTCCACCCTACGAGCAGTACTTC; CDR3: CATSAGTTPPYEQYF
J: TRBJ1-1; V: TRBV12-3/TRBV12-4; D: TRBD1; length: 13; size: -; DNA: TGTGCCAGCAACCAGGGGGGGGGCACTGAAGCTTTCTTT; CDR3: CASNQGGGTEAFF
J: TRBJ1-2; V: TRBV5-1; D: TRBD1; length: 17; size: -; DNA: TGCGCCAGCAGCCAAGGAGATGGGACAGGGGGACTCTATGGCTACACCTTC; CDR3: CASSQGDGTGGLYGYTF
J: TRBJ2-1; V: TRBV2; D: TRBD1; length: 15; size: once; DNA: TGTGCCAGCAGACCAAGGACAGGGGGCTACAATGAGCAGTTCTTC; CDR3: CASRPRTGGYNEQFF
J: TRBJ2-5; V: TRBV3-1/TRBV3-2; D: TRBD2; length: 16; size: -; DNA: TGTGCCAGCAGCCAAGGGGTAGCGGGAGTTGCAGAGACCCAGTACTTC; CDR3: CASSQGVAGVAETQYF